This T cell receptor beta chain originates from a study of T-cell reconstitution after alpha-beta-depleted transplantation in children. Broader study findings: Some patients owed their high day-60 TCRbeta diversity to surviving recipient T cells and thymic progenitors. By about two months after transplant, alpha-beta T cells reportedly arose from several hundred graft clones that had expanded. Hyperexpanded clones declined; after one year, newly produced T cells mostly supplied diversity.

Details on this clonotype: Its antigen is currently unknown.

Unique molecular identifiers were built into the TCRbeta library. TCRdb used MiXCR to reprocess the PCR reads, holding one entry per CDR3 protein. The sample records approximately 980,000 distinct CDR3 sequences, roughly 31% being singletons. V lost 2 bases, J lost 5 bases, and 2 bases stayed unmatched. Germline lookup yields CDR1 SQVTM and CDR2 ANQGSEA. The CDR3 runs 13 residues. The V and J genes are TRBV29-1 and TRBJ1-2; 10 nucleotides match TRBD1. The sequenced sample was PBMCs, mostly from graft donor cells, obtained 360 days after TCRalphabeta/CD19-depleted stem cell transplant. This TCR was recovered from a boy under two years old who had a stem cell transplant for SCID, so the T cells may come from the graft donor. CDR3 nucleotides: TGCAGCGTTGAAAGGGACAGGGGATATGGCTACACCTTC. Its translation is CSVERDRGYGYTF. The whole variable domain, remainder taken from reference TRBV29-1 and TRBJ1-2, is SAVISQKPSRDICQRGTSLTIQCQVDSQVTMMFWYRQQPGQSLTLIATANQGSEATYESGFVIDKFPISRPNLTFSTLTVSNMSPEDSSIYLCSVERDRGYGYTFGSGTRLTVV.